This note documents a single TCR beta chain sequence. The antigen remains unidentified. This sample is drawn from a study of radiotherapy plus CTLA-4 blockade in lung cancer. Overall study: Objective responses were seen in about a sixth of patients, disease control in approximately 30%. Study-wide findings and caveats: Radiotherapy was combined with ipilimumab, and tumor-derived TCR clones then expanded in blood. Response was reportedly best predicted by early blood T cell clone dynamics, with interferon-beta.

The ends were cut back, 4 bases at V and 2 bases at J, with 0 bases in the middle. The germline gives CDR1 MNHNY, CDR2 SVGAGI (reference sequence). The CDR3 runs 12 residues. CTLA-4 blockade using ipilimumab, together with focal radiation, was received by patients with chemo-refractory metastatic non-small-cell lung cancer. Profiled with immunoSEQ multiplex PCR; TCRdb holds only in-frame clones, not every one. Counted here are roughly 100,000 clones, more than 75% occurring once; the ten biggest clones make up 2.4%. The sequenced sample was peripheral blood, obtained from a patient treated with radiotherapy plus ipilimumab. J is TRBJ2-6 and V is TRBV6-6; D not certain. The sequence derives from a human donor with non-small cell lung cancer that progressed on radiotherapy plus ipilimumab. Some clones in this sample may be carry-over from other donors' samples. The CDR3 reads CASSSGANVLTF. The CDR3 DNA reads TGTGCCAGCAGTTCTGGGGCCAACGTCCTGACTTTC.